This T cell receptor beta chain was obtained from a study of regulatory dendritic cells for organ transplantation. In regard to this clone: Its antigen is as yet unknown.

Whole-study findings and limits: Mature dendritic cells appeared to drive more memory CD8+ clonal expansion than regulatory ones.

Assay: immunoSEQ multiplex PCR; the TCRdb copy retains only in-frame clones and omits some. The data contain some 40,000 clones, around 90% of them seen just once; the ten biggest clones take up about 0.11%. The length of the CDR3 is 15 residues. V was trimmed by 5 bases and J by 1 base, leaving 11 bases between them. The germline V gene encodes CDR1 SGHAT and CDR2 FQNNGV. FACS sorted CD4+ or CD8+ T cells into CD45RA+ naive and CD45RO+ memory. What was sequenced was naive CD8+ T cells from blood. Subset denoted: CD45RA+ naive T cells. This receptor was taken from a human donor in good health. This chain joins TRBV11-2 and TRBJ2-2, with D possibly being TRBD2 (5 bases). CDR3 sequence (DNA): TGTGCCAGCAGCGTAGGACTGCTGAACACCGGGGAGCTGTTTTTT. Amino acid sequence: CASSVGLLNTGELFF.